The 6 T cell receptor beta chains listed next were all sequenced from one sample in a study of cytomegalovirus exposure and HLA in healthy donors. With 60 Vbeta and 13 Jbeta primers, the PCR was carried out. Assay used: immunoSEQ multiplex PCR; TCRdb lists only in-frame clones, some missing. The sample yields 150,000 to 200,000 clones, 55% to 65% seen once. Material: PBMCs. Receptor source: a man aged 35-49 years in good health and CMV-seronegative.

The chain is built from TRBV9 and TRBJ2-7; 9 bases match TRBD1. V shed 1 base, J shed 7 bases, and the junction held 9 bases outside the gene matches. Germline V gives CDR1 SGDLS, CDR2 YYNGEE. The CDR3 has 15 residues. The chain's CDR3 is CASSVYWDRAGEQYF. CDR3 coding DNA: TGTGCCAGCAGCGTATACTGGGACAGGGCAGGGGAGCAGTACTTC. Full variable domain (rest looked up from reference TRBV9 and TRBJ2-7): DSGVTQTPKHLITATGQRVTLRCSPRSGDLSVYWYQQSLDQGLQFLIQYYNGEERAKGNILERFSAQQFPDLHSELNLSSLELGDSALYFCASSVYWDRAGEQYFGPGTRLTVT.

V and J are TRBV30 and TRBJ1-1, with TRBD1 identical over 7 bases. Germline CDR1 GTSNPN, CDR2 SVGIG (reference sequence). V lost 5 bases to trimming and J lost 1 base; unmatched junction nucleotides: 4. The CDR3 totals 13 residues. DNA for the CDR3: TGTGCCTGGCGCAAGGGGGCGAACACTGAAGCTTTCTTT. This gives the protein CAWRKGANTEAFF.

In this sample, this clone turned up a few times. The gene calls are TRBV7-2 and TRBJ2-7; TRBD2 matches 8 bases. The V and J ends lost 3 bases and 5 bases, in that order; junction bases with no gene match: 6. CDR1 is SGHTA, CDR2 FQGNSA, per germline. This CDR3 spans 14 amino acids. In nucleotides, the CDR3 is TGTGCCAGCAGCTTCCAGCGGGAGCGGAACGAGCAGTACTTC. Amino acids: CASSFQRERNEQYF.

The chain is built from TRBV14 and TRBJ2-5; D gene ambiguous. This CDR3 has 13 residues. Germline-derived CDR1 and CDR2 are SGHDN and FVKESK. The V gene lost 1 base and the J gene lost 4 bases, with 7 bases spanning the gap. CDR3 DNA: TGTGCCAGCAGCCAAGGTCGTCTAGAGACCCAGTACTTC. This gives the protein CASSQGRLETQYF.

Only a few counts were recorded for this clone. The rearrangement uses TRBV18 and TRBJ2-3; 8 bases agree with TRBD2. Germline CDR1 KGHSH, CDR2 LQKENI. V shed 4 bases, J shed 0 bases, and the junction held 15 bases outside the gene matches. The CDR3 length is 19 residues. As DNA, the CDR3 is TGTGCCAGCTCACTATCGGGACTCGGAACTAGCGGAAGCACAGATACGCAGTATTTT. Residues: CASSLSGLGTSGSTDTQYF.

V is TRBV7-2 and J is TRBJ2-7; D uncertain. The CDR3 is made up of 14 amino acids. CDR1 is SGHTA, CDR2 FQGNSA, per germline. V dropped 4 bases and J dropped 0 bases, with 10 bases sitting between them. This CDR3 is CASSWAGSSYEQYF. The DNA of the CDR3 is TGTGCCAGCAGCTGGGCAGGAAGCTCCTACGAGCAGTACTTC. Full variable domain (remainder filled in from reference TRBV7-2 and TRBJ2-7): GAGVSQSPSNKVTEKGKDVELRCDPISGHTALYWYRQSLGQGLEFLIYFQGNSAPDKSGLPSDRFSAERTGGSVSTLTIQRTQQEDSAVYLCASSWAGSSYEQYFGPGTRLTVT.